Shown below are 21 T cell receptor beta chains from a single sample sequenced in a study of Graves' ophthalmopathy and Graves' hyperthyroidism. TCR beta CDR3 regions were amplified from RNA transcripts. Following a first-round RT-PCR that used HTBI primers, a second-round multiplex PCR was carried out. TCRdb redid the calling of the multiplex PCR reads with MiXCR, one entry per CDR3 protein. There are hundreds of thousands of distinct CDR3 sequences in the sample; about 24% occur only once, and approximately 6.5% lies in the top ten. The sample consisted of peripheral blood. These TCRs come from a woman younger than 30 with stable Graves' hyperthyroidism. Some clones in this sample may be carry-over from other donors' samples.

The sample holds a few counts of this clonotype. The chain carries TRBV19 and TRBJ1-1; 9 bases align to TRBD1. J lost 3 bases, V lost 4 bases, and 9 bases had no gene match. Germline lookup yields CDR1 LNHDA and CDR2 SQIVND (reference sequence). The CDR3 extends over 16 amino acids. The DNA of the CDR3 is TGTGCCAGTAGTAAGGGGACAGGGTACGGAGACACTGAAGCTTTCTTT. This gives the protein CASSKGTGYGDTEAFF.

This clonotype was recorded many times. The chain joins TRBV28 to TRBJ1-5; TRBD1 aligns across 11 bases. The germline CDR1 and CDR2 sequences are MDHEN and SYDVKM. The CDR3 has 16 residues. Losses at the gene ends were 5 bases for V and 6 bases for J; bases not matched to a gene: 9. CDR3 sequence: CASSNEDRGRGQPQHF. The CDR3 DNA reads TGTGCCAGCAGTAATGAGGACAGGGGGCGAGGTCAGCCCCAGCATTTT.

This clonotype has a count of ten or more. The chain has TRBV19 and TRBJ1-5; 12 positions match TRBD1. The CDR3 contains 16 residues. The V and J ends lost 6 bases and 8 bases, in that order; junction bases with no gene match: 11. The germline gives CDR1 LNHDA, CDR2 SQIVND (reference sequence). CDR3 region: CASRQRDRGPQEPQHF. Written as DNA, the CDR3 is TGTGCCAGTAGGCAGCGGGACAGGGGGCCGCAGGAGCCCCAGCATTTT. Drawing the rest from reference TRBV19 and TRBJ1-5, the complete variable domain is DGGITQSPKYLFRKEGQNVTLSCEQNLNHDAMYWYRQDPGQGLRLIYYSQIVNDFQKGDIAEGYSVSREKKESFPLTVTSAQKNPTAFYLCASRQRDRGPQEPQHFGDGTRLSIL.

This clonotype has a handful of counts. Just one base apart from a much larger clone, this may be a read error. The V gene is TRBV6-1, the J gene TRBJ2-2, with no clear D. V shed 2 bases and J shed 4 bases, with 8 bases lying between them. CDR1 is MNHNS, CDR2 SASEGT, per germline. CDR3 size: 14 residues. CDR3 sequence (DNA): TGTGCCAGCAGTGAACCGGTGGGCACCGGGGAGCTGTTTTTT. Residues: CASSEPVGTGELFF.

The genes are TRBV6-1 and TRBJ2-5; TRBD2 matches at 10 bases. The CDR3 is 15 amino acids. CDR1 and CDR2 (germline): MNHNS, SASEGT. Germline trimming cut 2 bases from V and 6 bases from J; bases unmatched to any gene: 6. The CDR3 loop is CASSESAGGPQTQYF. CDR3 DNA: TGTGCCAGCAGTGAATCAGCGGGGGGGCCACAGACCCAGTACTTC.

The table lists this clonotype with many counts. Here the CDR3 reads CASSPSYRGEAFF. The DNA for the CDR3 is TGTGCCAGCTCTCCTTCTTACAGGGGGGAAGCTTTCTTT. The chain combines TRBV6-5 with TRBJ1-1; 8 bases are shared with TRBD1. Losses at the gene ends were 8 bases for V and 8 bases for J; bases not matched to a gene: 10. The CDR3 has 13 amino acids. Germline CDR1 MNHEY, CDR2 SVGAGI.

About this clonotype: It is likely a read error, because the conserved phenylalanine at the end of the CDR3 is missing. It is unclear where the CDR3 begins or ends on the DNA, so no DNA is shown, and the CDR3 is as TCRdb lists it. The V call is TRBV7-3, the J call TRBJ2-2. The CDR3 has 13 residues if both end residues are counted. Germline CDR1 reads SGHTA; CDR2 reads FQGTGA. CDR3 region: CASSREVTGELCL.

As for this clonotype: A much larger clone differs from this one at a single base, so this may be a read error. This chain joins TRBV20-1 and TRBJ1-5, with a weak D call TRBD1 (5 bases). The CDR3 has 13 residues. The germline CDR1 and CDR2 sequences are DFQATT and SNEGSKA (reference sequence). CDR3: CSWGFPSNQPQHF. The DNA for the CDR3 is TGCAGCTGGGGGTTTCCGAGCAATCAGCCCCAGCATTTT.

V and J are TRBV12-3 or TRBV12-4 and TRBJ1-3; TRBD1 might be the D (6 bases). The CDR3 is 13 amino acids. The V end lost 5 bases, the J end lost 7 bases, and 12 bases lay between the germline ends. CDR3 in DNA: TGTGCCAGCAGTGACAGGCTAGGGAACACCATATATTTT. Protein: CASSDRLGNTIYF.

This clonotype was found a few times. The V call is TRBV18, the J call TRBJ2-7, with D possibly being TRBD1 (6 bases). With 3 bases removed from V and 4 bases from J, the gap between germline ends came to 13 bases. The length of the CDR3 is 14 residues. Germline values: CDR1 KGHSH, CDR2 LQKENI. Here the CDR3 DNA reads TGTGCCAGCTCACCCAGCCAAGGGGGTTACGAGCAGTACTTC. As protein: CASSPSQGGYEQYF.

This clonotype has only a few counts. The rearrangement links TRBV28 to TRBJ2-2, with 13 positions matching TRBD2. Germline V gene lookup returns CDR1 MDHEN and CDR2 SYDVKM. The junction had 4 bases not matched to a gene; V was cut back by 3 bases and J by 3 bases. The CDR3 loop spans 17 amino acids. This CDR3 is CASSFTLAGGYTGELFF. The DNA of the CDR3 is TGTGCCAGCAGTTTTACACTAGCGGGAGGGTACACCGGGGAGCTGTTTTTT.

V is TRBV6-1 and J is TRBJ2-7; D may be TRBD2 (6 bases). Germline assignment: CDR1 MNHNS and CDR2 SASEGT. The V and J ends lost 3 bases and 2 bases respectively, with 14 bases between them. The CDR3 has 15 residues. The CDR3, as DNA: TGTGCCAGCAGTGATGGTTTCGGCGGGGCCTACGAGCAGTACTTC. This gives the protein CASSDGFGGAYEQYF.

This clonotype was counted ten times or more. The chain couples TRBV5-1 to TRBJ1-3; 9 nucleotides agree with TRBD1. The V segment lost 5 bases and the J segment 4 bases; nucleotides outside the gene matches: 7. The CDR3 has 15 residues. Germline V CDR1 and CDR2: SGHRS, YFSETQ. CDR3 nucleotide sequence: TGCGCCAGCAGTCGGGACAGGGCGAGGGGAAACACCATATATTTT. Its protein is CASSRDRARGNTIYF.

This chain links TRBV7-6 with TRBJ2-4, with D tentatively TRBD1 (6 bases). The V end lost 5 bases, the J end lost 9 bases, and 17 bases lay between the germline ends. Per the germline V gene, CDR1 is SGHVS and CDR2 is FNYEAQ. CDR3 length equals 14 residues. The CDR3 bases are TGTGCCAGCAGCCCGAAGGGGGAATTGCGCATTCAGTACTTC. Translated: CASSPKGELRIQYF.

CDR3 residues: CASSLSERPLYEQYF. The CDR3 DNA reads TGTGCCAGCAGCTTAAGTGAGCGGCCCCTCTACGAGCAGTACTTC. The chain recombines TRBV11-2 with TRBJ2-7, with D perhaps matching TRBD2 (5 bases). V lost 2 bases to trimming and J lost 3 bases, with 14 bases between them. CDR1 and CDR2 from the germline V gene are SGHAT and FQNNGV. The CDR3 is 15 residues long.

This clonotype was seen more than once but under ten times. The CDR3 here is CASRVQGGTGELFF. Here the CDR3 DNA reads TGTGCCAGCAGGGTACAGGGGGGCACCGGGGAGCTGTTTTTT. V gene TRBV12-3 or TRBV12-4 combines with J gene TRBJ2-2, with 8 bases that match TRBD1. CDR3 length equals 14 residues. The junction had 4 bases not matched to a gene; V was cut back by 6 bases and J by 4 bases.

This clonotype was detected ten times or more. The gene calls are TRBV6-2 or TRBV6-3 and TRBJ1-1, with D perhaps TRBD1 (6 bases). Trimming took 6 bases from V and 4 from J, leaving 18 bases between them. This CDR3 is built from 15 residues. Germline values: CDR1 MNHEY, CDR2 SVGEGT. DNA of the CDR3: TGTGCCAGCAGCGCGCTGGGGGGCAGGGCCACTGAAGCTTTCTTT. Translated: CASSALGGRATEAFF.

Ten or more counts support this clonotype. The J gene is TRBJ1-1, the V gene TRBV6-1; D is unresolved. V lost 7 bases and J 9 bases, leaving 18 bases between the germline ends. Germline V gives CDR1 MNHNS, CDR2 SASEGT. The CDR3 spans 13 residues. This chain's CDR3 is CASTQQIGEKAFF. The CDR3 DNA follows: TGTGCCAGCACCCAACAGATCGGGGAAAAAGCTTTCTTT.

This chain connects TRBV29-1 to TRBJ2-5; a possible D gene is TRBD1 (6 bases). Germline CDR1 and CDR2: SQVTM and ANQGSEA. The V and J ends lost 1 base and 8 bases respectively, with 17 bases between them. The length of the CDR3 is 14 residues. CDR3: CSVEVNHRVETQYF. In DNA form, the CDR3 reads TGCAGCGTTGAAGTGAACCACAGGGTTGAAACCCAGTACTTC.

As to this clonotype: One end of the junction is discordant with germline, which a read error may explain. The chain carries TRBV2 and TRBJ1-2; a weak D match, TRBD1 (5 bases). The CDR3 totals 10 residues. CDR1 is SNHLY and CDR2 is FYNNEI in the germline V gene. The CDR3 DNA is TGTGCCAGCTCAATGGGACCTCCCTCCTTC. Translation: CASSMGPPSF.

This clonotype was found a few times. The chain joins TRBV9 to TRBJ1-2; 8 bases are a match to TRBD1. From germline, CDR1 is SGDLS and CDR2 YYNGEE. Trimming removed 1 base from V and 4 bases from J; junction bases left unmatched: 6. The CDR3 covers 15 residues. CDR3 residues: CASSVSDREGYGYTF. In DNA, the CDR3 is TGTGCCAGCAGCGTATCGGACAGGGAGGGCTATGGCTACACCTTC.